Shown below are 17 T cell receptor beta chains from a single sample sequenced in a study of T cell repertoires in cytomegalovirus infection (dated by TCRdb to about 2019). No antigen is known for these receptors. Instrument on record: Illumina HiSeq 1500. Starting from the raw public reads, TCRdb applied fastp trimming at Q25, assembled clones with MiXCR and retained in-frame beta chains. Rows merge per CDR3 protein into single entries with the most common DNA and genes. In this sample the table shows 450,000 to 650,000 distinct CDR3 sequences, roughly 43% of which occur a single time. Around 48% of the sample comes from the top ten. According to the study, the label for this sample's treatment or condition signals: in vitro stimulation with specific CMV peptide epitopes to enrich CMV-specific T cells. This specimen was cultured PBMCs, taken from culture after CMV antigen stimulation. The receptors were gathered from a human donor in good health (CMV status not recorded). Some clones in this sample may be carry-over from other donors' samples.

Remarks on this clonotype: One end of the junction varies from germline; a read error may be responsible. This chain uses TRBV6-2 or TRBV6-3 with TRBJ1-2, with a possible D match to TRBD1 (5 bases). The length of the CDR3 is 13 residues. Germline CDR1 reads MNHEY; CDR2 reads SVGEGT. In DNA, the CDR3 is TGTGCCAGCAGTGAAAGGGGTTCGGGGTCCTCGAACTTC. The encoded protein is CASSERGSGSSNF.

This clonotype was seen ten or more times. V usage is TRBV7-8 and J usage is TRBJ1-2; maybe TRBD1 (6 bases). Trimming removed 0 bases at V and 2 bases at J, with 22 bases between. CDR1 is SGHVS, CDR2 FQNEAQ, per germline. The CDR3 has 19 residues. The CDR3 reads CASSLALGGAGLPNYGYTF. CDR3 coding DNA: TGTGCCAGCAGCTTAGCTTTAGGGGGGGCCGGACTACCGAACTATGGCTACACCTTC. The full variable domain, completed using reference TRBV7-8 and TRBJ1-2, is GAGVSQSPRYKVAKRGQDVALRCDPISGHVSLFWYQQALGQGPEFLTYFQNEAQLDKSGLPSDRFFAERPEGSVSTLKIQRTQQEDSAVYLCASSLALGGAGLPNYGYTFGSGTRLTVV.

The V and J genes are TRBV7-4 and TRBJ1-2; 7 nucleotides align to TRBD1. Germline trimming cut 3 bases from V and 4 bases from J; bases unmatched to any gene: 11. Germline CDR1 and CDR2: SGHVT and SQSDAQ. The CDR3 has 16 residues. In nucleotides, the CDR3 is TGTGCCAGCAGCTTGAAACAGGGGCAAACGGGCTATGGCTACACCTTC. Protein sequence: CASSLKQGQTGYGYTF.

The chain links TRBV2 to TRBJ1-6; D may be TRBD1 (6 bases). V was clipped by 8 bases and J by 9 bases, with 14 bases between them. Per the germline V gene, CDR1 is SNHLY and CDR2 is FYNNEI. This CDR3 region has 13 residues. CDR3 protein: CASSSGGLSPLHF. CDR3 nucleotides: TGTGCCAGCTCCTCGGGGGGCCTTTCACCCCTCCACTTT.

The chain links TRBV7-8 to TRBJ2-4; TRBD1 matches 11 bases. The CDR3 contains 19 residues. V lost 3 bases and J lost 0; bases outside the gene matches: 10. The germline gives CDR1 SGHVS, CDR2 FQNEAQ. This chain's CDR3 is CASSLDRGRPTLAKNIQYF. The CDR3 DNA reads TGTGCCAGCAGCTTGGACAGGGGGCGCCCGACCCTAGCCAAAAACATTCAGTACTTC. The entire variable domain, with the rest obtained from reference TRBV7-8 and TRBJ2-4, is as follows: GAGVSQSPRYKVAKRGQDVALRCDPISGHVSLFWYQQALGQGPEFLTYFQNEAQLDKSGLPSDRFFAERPEGSVSTLKIQRTQQEDSAVYLCASSLDRGRPTLAKNIQYFGAGTRLSVL.

This clonotype turned up a few times. This chain joins TRBV27 and TRBJ2-1; TRBD2 matches 14 bases. The CDR3 runs to 16 residues. CDR1 is MNHEY and CDR2 is SMNVEV in the germline V gene (reference sequence). The ends lost 4 bases at V and 7 bases at J; junction bases unmatched: 6. In DNA, the CDR3 is TGTGCCAGCAGTTCCCTCGGGACTAGCGGGGGTAATGAGCAGTTCTTC. Its translation is CASSSLGTSGGNEQFF.

This clonotype showed up just once. The chain carries TRBV19 and TRBJ1-3; no clear D gene. The length of the CDR3 is 15 residues. V was clipped by 3 bases and J by 2 bases, with 11 bases between them. The germline V gene has CDR1 LNHDA and CDR2 SQIVND (reference sequence). The chain's CDR3 is CASSILVAPGNTIYF. CDR3 coding DNA: TGTGCCAGTAGTATCCTGGTGGCCCCTGGAAACACCATATATTTT.

The J gene is TRBJ1-6, the V gene TRBV7-3; 8 bases map to TRBD1. The ends lost 5 bases at V and 0 bases at J; junction bases unmatched: 6. The germline V gene has CDR1 SGHTA and CDR2 FQGTGA. There are 17 residues in the CDR3. The CDR3 DNA reads as TGTGCCAGCAGCGGAAGGACAGGGAGCTCCTATAATTCACCCCTCCACTTT. Amino acid sequence: CASSGRTGSSYNSPLHF.

This clonotype appeared a few times. The J gene is TRBJ2-3, the V gene TRBV5-1; D may match TRBD1 or TRBD2 (6 bases each). Trimming took off 7 bases at V and 8 bases at J, with 26 bases between the two ends. The germline CDR1 and CDR2 sequences are SGHRS and YFSETQ. The CDR3 is 16 amino acids. The CDR3 nucleotides read TGCGCCAGCCGCGAGGGAAGAGGAGGGGGAAAGGTTACGCAGTATTTT. It is translated as CASREGRGGGKVTQYF.

This clonotype has more than one count but fewer than ten. The chain is built from TRBV7-9 and TRBJ1-1; 7 bases are shared with TRBD1. This CDR3 has 15 amino acids. Looked up from germline, CDR1 is SEHNR and CDR2 is FQNEAQ (reference sequence). The ends lost 5 bases at V and 8 bases at J; junction bases unmatched: 14. CDR3 protein: CASSKLDGTVGEAFF. CDR3 coding DNA: TGTGCCAGCAGCAAACTAGACGGGACAGTTGGGGAAGCTTTCTTT.

V and J are TRBV14 and TRBJ1-1, with D possibly matching TRBD1 (5 bases). The CDR3 is 14 residues long. V was pared by 0 bases and J by 4 bases, with 9 bases between. Germline V CDR1 and CDR2: SGHDN, FVKESK. CDR3 protein: CASSQDFGGTEAFF. CDR3 sequence (DNA): TGTGCCAGCAGCCAAGATTTCGGGGGCACTGAAGCTTTCTTT.

The J gene is TRBJ1-4, the V gene TRBV27; D is unclear. This CDR3 has 13 residues. CDR1 and CDR2 (germline): MNHEY, SMNVEV (reference sequence). V gave up 7 bases and J gave up 8 bases, with 14 bases separating them. CDR3 in amino acids: CASTQLMGEKLFF. The CDR3 nucleotides are TGTGCCAGCACTCAATTGATGGGAGAAAAACTGTTTTTT.

This clonotype was found a few times. The chain employs TRBV27 and TRBJ2-7; D is perhaps TRBD1 (6 bases). V was pared by 5 bases and J by 2 bases, with 28 bases between. The germline gives CDR1 MNHEY, CDR2 SMNVEV (reference sequence). The CDR3 length is 19 residues. The CDR3 loop reads CASSTGFRVTSGTPYEQYF. CDR3 nucleotide sequence: TGTGCCAGCAGTACAGGGTTTCGGGTAACCTCCGGGACCCCCTACGAGCAGTACTTC.

DNA for the CDR3: TGTGCCAGCAGCCTGAGGGTGGGGGAGCTGTTTTTT. Translating it yields CASSLRVGELFF. The chain links TRBV7-2 to TRBJ2-2, with a weak D call TRBD2 (5 bases). This CDR3 contains 12 residues. The V gene lost 5 bases and the J gene lost 8 bases, with 9 bases spanning the gap. CDR1 is SGHTA, CDR2 FQGNSA, per germline.

V and J are TRBV5-4 and TRBJ1-2, with a tentative D call TRBD1 (6 bases). The CDR3 is made up of 13 amino acids. The germline V and J ends were trimmed by 2 bases and 6 bases, with 11 bases remaining between them. The germline CDR1 and CDR2 sequences are SGHNT and YYREEE (reference sequence). The CDR3 region is CASSFMDRNGYTF. The CDR3, as DNA: TGTGCCAGCAGCTTTATGGACAGAAATGGCTACACCTTC.

This clonotype was picked up a small number of times. This chain joins TRBV20-1 and TRBJ2-5, with 7 bases that match TRBD1. Germline V gene lookup returns CDR1 DFQATT and CDR2 SNEGSKA (reference sequence). The V and J ends lost 5 bases and 5 bases, in that order; junction bases with no gene match: 8. The CDR3 spans 13 residues. CDR3 in DNA: TGCAGTGCTTACAGGGGCCTAGGGGAGACCCAGTACTTC. Protein product: CSAYRGLGETQYF.

The chain uses TRBV19 and TRBJ2-3, with 12 bases identical to TRBD2. V trimming: 5 bases; J trimming: 5 bases; junction bases outside the gene matches: 8. Germline lookup yields CDR1 LNHDA and CDR2 SQIVND (reference sequence). This CDR3 is 16 amino acids long. The CDR3 DNA follows: TGTGCCAGTAGTGTACTAGCGGGAGGTGGGCAAGATACGCAGTATTTT. Amino acids: CASSVLAGGGQDTQYF.